Sequencing of this TCR beta chain was carried out in a study of blood T cell repertoires in COVID-19. Overall study: COVID-19 samples from acute and convalescent phases originated in the United States, Italy and Spain. In each case, the material was cDNA or gDNA derived from T cells, B-cell-depleted T cells, or PBMCs.

As originally analysed: Cell counts per sample came from amplifying reference gene primers. The repertoire was sequenced with immunoSEQ multiplex PCR; TCRdb's copy has only in-frame clones and lacks some. V and J calls and clone size are as listed in that table; D and trimming were resolved from the DNA. The sample holds about 270,000 clones, 84% seen once. This clone is a singleton in its sample. The TCR originated in a human donor in a cohort sampled during active COVID-19. Specimen: peripheral blood.

CDR3 nucleotide sequence: TGTGCCACCAGTGACCGGACAGGCACAGATACGCAGTATTTT. This sequence encodes CATSDRTGTDTQYF. The V gene is TRBV24-1, the J gene TRBJ2-3; D might be TRBD1 (6 bases). In germline, CDR1 is KGHDR, CDR2 SFDVKD. The CDR3 contains 14 residues. V shed 4 bases and J shed 1 base, with 8 bases lying between them.